This record covers a single T cell receptor (beta chain). Its antigen is not known. This entry belongs to a study of CD8 T cells in ankylosing spondylitis. General study points: Matched synovial fluid from ankylosing spondylitis patients was reported to be enriched for disease-linked clones.

The CDR3 extends over 14 amino acids. V was pared by 5 bases and J by 3 bases, with 14 bases between. Per the germline V gene, CDR1 is SGHAT and CDR2 is FQNNGV. Researchers built TCR beta libraries using quantitative 5'-RACE with molecular barcodes. TCRdb itself ran the 5' RACE reads through MiXCR, one entry per CDR3 protein. The table shows 150,000 to 200,000 distinct CDR3 sequences, with roughly 11% occurring only once. The V and J genes are TRBV11-2 and TRBJ2-7; D is unresolved. Sequencing was done on a sample of blood, either unsorted or a sorted T cell fraction (not recorded which). The clonotype originates from a male donor with ankylosing spondylitis or in good health (not recorded which). This CDR3 reads CASSLSEVSYEQYF. The CDR3 nucleotides are TGTGCCAGCAGCCTATCGGAAGTTAGCTACGAGCAGTACTTC.